This T cell receptor (beta chain) emerged from a study of blood T cell repertoires in COVID-19. Authors' processing steps: Nucleated cell counts were estimated from reference gene primer amplification. Profiled with immunoSEQ multiplex PCR; TCRdb holds only in-frame clones, not every one. V and J calls and clone size follow that table, whereas D and trimming were derived from the DNA. Of about 42,000 clones listed, more than 75% are singletons. The CDR3 is 13 amino acids. The V and J ends lost 6 bases and 0 bases respectively, with 6 bases between them. The germline V gene encodes CDR1 MRHNA and CDR2 SNTAGT. This clone was seen only a few times.

This chain joins TRBV6-4 and TRBJ1-5, with D unresolved. This TCR was recovered from a man in his 70s with active COVID-19. The specimen was peripheral blood. As DNA, the CDR3 is TGTGCCAGCAGCGAGGGTAGCAATCAGCCCCAGCATTTT. Translation: CASSEGSNQPQHF.